A selection of T cell receptor beta chains follows, all from one sample in a study of cytomegalovirus exposure and HLA in healthy donors. Sequenced by immunoSEQ multiplex PCR; TCRdb stores in-frame clones only, minus some. The sample lists some 110,000 clones, approximately 88% occurring once. The specimen was PBMCs. These receptors were collected from a man younger than 30 in good health and CMV-seronegative. Each CDR3 is given with its conserved first and last residue. D genes are given only for firm matches. Part of the rows lack a size; the others show once, few, many or a class for expanded clones.

j_call d_call v_call clone_size cdr3_length cdr3_aa cdr3_nt
TRBJ2-1 TRBD2 TRBV18 - 16 CASTPGASGIGNEQFF TGTGCCAGCACACCCGGGGCTAGCGGGATAGGGAATGAGCAGTTCTTC
TRBJ2-1 TRBD1 TRBV6-4 - 14 CASSDGTGGNEQFF TGTGCCAGCAGTGACGGGACAGGGGGCAATGAGCAGTTCTTC
TRBJ2-2 - TRBV28 - 14 CASRGSGLAGELFF TGTGCCAGCAGGGGCAGCGGGTTGGCCGGGGAGCTGTTTTTT
TRBJ1-4 - TRBV2 - 14 CASRALATNEKLFF TGTGCCAGCAGGGCTTTGGCAACTAATGAAAAACTGTTTTTT
TRBJ1-1 TRBD1 TRBV5-1 - 15 CASSLEQGRYTEAFF TGCGCCAGCAGCTTAGAACAGGGGCGGTATACTGAAGCTTTCTTT
TRBJ2-7 TRBD1 TRBV2 - 14 CASSPVGTVHEQYF TGTGCCAGCAGCCCAGTCGGGACAGTCCACGAGCAGTACTTC
TRBJ1-1 - TRBV27 - 13 CASSLRRDTEAFF TGTGCCAGCAGTTTGAGGAGGGACACTGAAGCTTTCTTT
TRBJ2-1 TRBD2 TRBV27 - 15 CASSPGTSGYNEQFF TGTGCCAGCAGTCCCGGGACTAGCGGATACAATGAGCAGTTCTTC
TRBJ1-4 TRBD1 TRBV19 - 14 CASSRGGTGEKLFF TGTGCCAGTAGCAGGGGCGGGACAGGTGAAAAACTGTTTTTT
TRBJ2-7 TRBD1 TRBV4-2 - 15 CASSQETGGLYEQYF TGTGCCAGCAGCCAAGAGACAGGGGGCCTCTACGAGCAGTACTTC
TRBJ2-2 - TRBV5-4 once 15 CASSQDTGAWGELFF TGTGCCAGCAGTCAAGACACAGGAGCCTGGGGGGAGCTGTTTTTT
TRBJ1-1 TRBD1 TRBV28 - 18 CASSFLGWTGGMNTEAFF TGTGCCAGCAGTTTCTTGGGTTGGACAGGGGGCATGAACACTGAAGCTTTCTTT
TRBJ1-1 - TRBV7-2 - 13 CASSQRGGVRAFF TGTGCCAGCAGCCAGAGAGGGGGGGTACGAGCTTTCTTT
TRBJ1-5 - TRBV28 - 12 CASTSEYQPQHF TGTGCCAGCACCTCTGAGTACCAGCCCCAGCATTTT
TRBJ1-6 TRBD1 TRBV27 - 14 CASRPAGQGLPLHF TGTGCCAGCAGACCAGCGGGACAGGGACTCCCCCTCCACTTT
TRBJ1-1 - TRBV19 - 14 CASSPPGQNTEAFF TGTGCCAGTAGTCCGCCAGGCCAGAACACTGAAGCTTTCTTT
TRBJ1-2 TRBD1 TRBV28 once 14 CASSSGQGLYGYTF TGTGCCAGCAGTTCTGGACAGGGTTTGTATGGCTACACCTTC
TRBJ1-2 - TRBV7-2 - 15 CASSIGQSLIYGYTF TGTGCCAGCAGCATAGGACAGTCCCTTATCTATGGCTACACCTTC
TRBJ2-1 - TRBV10-1 - 14 CASSESSLPNEQFF TGCGCCAGCAGTGAGTCGTCACTTCCCAATGAGCAGTTCTTC
TRBJ2-3 - TRBV11-1 - 15 CASSLAPSGTDTQYF TGTGCCAGCAGCTTAGCGCCGTCAGGCACAGATACGCAGTATTTT
TRBJ2-3 TRBD2 TRBV7-8 - 15 CASSPRLAGTDTQYF TGTGCCAGCAGCCCCCGACTAGCGGGGACAGATACGCAGTATTTT
TRBJ2-3 - TRBV11-2 - 14 CASSLISRVDTQYF TGTGCCAGCAGCTTAATATCTCGGGTAGATACGCAGTATTTT
TRBJ2-1 TRBD1 TRBV18 - 16 CASSPTGTGVAGEQFF TGTGCCAGCTCACCGACCGGGACAGGGGTTGCCGGTGAGCAGTTCTTC
TRBJ2-7 TRBD1 TRBV6-5 - 15 CASSYVGTGSHEQYF TGTGCCAGCAGTTACGTTGGGACAGGGAGCCACGAGCAGTACTTC
TRBJ1-1 - TRBV29-1 once 11 CSVARATEAFF TGCAGCGTTGCCAGGGCCACTGAAGCTTTCTTT
TRBJ2-7 - TRBV5-1 once 14 CASSFDGTRYEQYF TGCGCCAGCAGCTTCGATGGGACTCGCTACGAGCAGTACTTC
TRBJ2-1 TRBD2 TRBV5-4 - 18 CASSPGLAGATGYNEQFF TGTGCCAGCAGCCCGGGACTAGCGGGAGCGACAGGATACAATGAGCAGTTCTTC
TRBJ2-3 TRBD2 TRBV28 - 16 CASSFPGSGSTDTQYF TGTGCCAGCAGTTTCCCTGGTAGCGGGAGCACAGATACGCAGTATTTT
TRBJ2-5 - TRBV5-1 - 15 CASSKTQGPGETQYF TGCGCCAGCAGCAAAACACAGGGCCCGGGGGAGACCCAGTACTTC
TRBJ2-7 - TRBV2 - 14 CASSQPEVIYEQYF TGTGCCAGCAGTCAGCCAGAGGTCATATACGAGCAGTACTTC
TRBJ1-2 - TRBV9 - 16 CASSGDRPGANYGYTF TGTGCCAGCAGCGGCGACAGGCCAGGAGCTAACTATGGCTACACCTTC
TRBJ1-2 TRBD1 TRBV29-1 once 13 CSVRTGVGYGYTF TGCAGCGTGAGGACAGGGGTGGGCTATGGCTACACCTTC